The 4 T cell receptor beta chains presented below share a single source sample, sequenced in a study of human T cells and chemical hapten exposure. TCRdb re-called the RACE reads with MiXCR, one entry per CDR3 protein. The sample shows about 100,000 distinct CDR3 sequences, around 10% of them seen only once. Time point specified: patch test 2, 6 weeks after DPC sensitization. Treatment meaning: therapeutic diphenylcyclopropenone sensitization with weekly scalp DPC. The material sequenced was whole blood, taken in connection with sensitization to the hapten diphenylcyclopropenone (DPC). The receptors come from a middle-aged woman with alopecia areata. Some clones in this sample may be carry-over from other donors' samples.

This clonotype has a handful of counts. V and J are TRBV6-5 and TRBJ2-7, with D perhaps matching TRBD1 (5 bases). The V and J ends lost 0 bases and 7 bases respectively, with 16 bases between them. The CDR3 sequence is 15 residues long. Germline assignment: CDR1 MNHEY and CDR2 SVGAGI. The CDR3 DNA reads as TGTGCCAGCAGTTACTCGTGGGGCTTAGTGGGTGAGCAGTACTTC. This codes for CASSYSWGLVGEQYF.

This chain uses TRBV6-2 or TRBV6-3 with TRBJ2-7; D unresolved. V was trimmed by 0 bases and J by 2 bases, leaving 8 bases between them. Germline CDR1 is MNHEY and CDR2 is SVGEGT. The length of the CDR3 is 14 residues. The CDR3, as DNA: TGTGCCAGCAGTTACTCCTGGGTCCCCTACGAGCAGTACTTC. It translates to CASSYSWVPYEQYF.

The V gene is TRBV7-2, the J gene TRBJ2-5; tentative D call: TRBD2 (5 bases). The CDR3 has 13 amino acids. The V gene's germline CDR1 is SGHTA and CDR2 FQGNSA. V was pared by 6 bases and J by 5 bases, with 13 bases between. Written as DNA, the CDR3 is TGTGCCAGCAGTTACTCCGGCGGGGAGACCCAGTACTTC. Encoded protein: CASSYSGGETQYF. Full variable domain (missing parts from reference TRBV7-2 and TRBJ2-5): GAGVSQSPSNKVTEKGKDVELRCDPISGHTALYWYRQSLGQGLEFLIYFQGNSAPDKSGLPSDRFSAERTGGSVSTLTIQRTQQEDSAVYLCASSYSGGETQYFGPGTRLLVL.

The CDR3, as DNA: TGTGCCAGTAGTTATACTAAGGGCTCCTACGAGCAGTACTTC. It translates to CASSYTKGSYEQYF. The V and J genes are TRBV19 and TRBJ2-7; unclear D gene. Trimming stripped 5 bases from V and 0 bases from J, with 11 bases between. CDR1 and CDR2 from the germline V gene are LNHDA and SQIVND (reference sequence). This CDR3 is 14 amino acids long.